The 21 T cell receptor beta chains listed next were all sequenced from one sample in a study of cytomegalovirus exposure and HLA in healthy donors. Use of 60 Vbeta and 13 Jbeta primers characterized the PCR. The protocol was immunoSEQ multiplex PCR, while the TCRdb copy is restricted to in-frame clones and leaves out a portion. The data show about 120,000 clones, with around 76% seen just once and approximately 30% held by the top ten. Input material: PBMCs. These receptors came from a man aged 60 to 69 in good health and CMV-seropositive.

CDR3 sequence reads: CASSPPGTSGPSSYNEQFF. The CDR3 DNA reads TGTGCCAGCTCACCTCCCGGGACTAGCGGCCCAAGCTCCTACAATGAGCAGTTCTTC. The chain carries TRBV18 and TRBJ2-1, with 11 bases identical to TRBD2. CDR1 and CDR2 from the germline V gene are KGHSH and LQKENI. The CDR3 runs to 19 residues. V lost 3 bases to trimming and J lost 0 bases; unmatched junction nucleotides: 10.

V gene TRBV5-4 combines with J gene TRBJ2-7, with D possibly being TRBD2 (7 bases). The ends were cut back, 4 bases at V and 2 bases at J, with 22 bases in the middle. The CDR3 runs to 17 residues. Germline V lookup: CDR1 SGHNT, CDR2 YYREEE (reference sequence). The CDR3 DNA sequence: TGTGCCAGCAGCCGGGGCCCACGGGGGGCCGGCCCCTACGAGCAGTACTTC. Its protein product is CASSRGPRGAGPYEQYF.

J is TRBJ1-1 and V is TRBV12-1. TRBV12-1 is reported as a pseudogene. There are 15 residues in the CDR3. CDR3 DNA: TGTGCCAGCAGCTTCACTGACGAGGGGGGGACTGAAGCTTTCTTT. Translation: CASSFTDEGGTEAFF.

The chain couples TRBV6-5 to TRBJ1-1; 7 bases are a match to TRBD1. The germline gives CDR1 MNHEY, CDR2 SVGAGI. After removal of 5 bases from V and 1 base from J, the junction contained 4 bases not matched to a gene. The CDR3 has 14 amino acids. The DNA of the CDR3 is TGTGCCAGCAGTCCGACAGGGAAGAACACTGAAGCTTTCTTT. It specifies CASSPTGKNTEAFF.

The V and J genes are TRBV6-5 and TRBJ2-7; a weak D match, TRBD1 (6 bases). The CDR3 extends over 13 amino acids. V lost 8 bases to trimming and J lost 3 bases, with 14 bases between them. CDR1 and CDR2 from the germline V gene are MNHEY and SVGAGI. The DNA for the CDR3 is TGTGCCAGCGGACAACAGGGAGTCTACGAGCAGTACTTC. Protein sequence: CASGQQGVYEQYF.

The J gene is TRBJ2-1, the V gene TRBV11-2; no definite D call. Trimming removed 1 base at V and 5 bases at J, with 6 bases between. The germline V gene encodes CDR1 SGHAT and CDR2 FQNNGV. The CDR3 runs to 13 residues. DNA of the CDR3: TGTGCCAGCAGCTTAGGTAGAAACAATGAGCAGTTCTTC. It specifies CASSLGRNNEQFF.

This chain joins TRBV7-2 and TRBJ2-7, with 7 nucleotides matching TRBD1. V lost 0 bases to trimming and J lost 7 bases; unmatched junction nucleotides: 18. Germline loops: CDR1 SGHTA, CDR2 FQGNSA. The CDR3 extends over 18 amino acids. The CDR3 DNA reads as TGTGCCAGCAGCTTAGCGTATCTGAGGGACCTCGCCAGGGGGGAGCAGTACTTC. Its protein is CASSLAYLRDLARGEQYF.

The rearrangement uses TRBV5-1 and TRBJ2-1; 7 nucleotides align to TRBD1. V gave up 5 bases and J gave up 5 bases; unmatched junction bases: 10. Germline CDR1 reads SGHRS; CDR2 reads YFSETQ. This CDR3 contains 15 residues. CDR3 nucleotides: TGCGCCAGCAGTTCCGACAGGGTGCAAAACAATGAGCAGTTCTTC. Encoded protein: CASSSDRVQNNEQFF.

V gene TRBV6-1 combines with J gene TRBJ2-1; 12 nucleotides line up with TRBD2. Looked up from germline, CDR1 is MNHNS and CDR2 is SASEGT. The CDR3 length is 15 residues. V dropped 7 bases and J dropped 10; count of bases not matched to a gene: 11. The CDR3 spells CASNLLAGGLKEQFF. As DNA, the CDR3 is TGTGCCAGCAATCTTCTAGCGGGGGGGCTAAAAGAGCAGTTCTTC.

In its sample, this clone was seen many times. In DNA form, the CDR3 reads TGCGCCAGCAGCCAACTTCAAGTAGGTGCAGGAAGAAGTCGTAGTGGCTACACCTTC. Residues: CASSQLQVGAGRSRSGYTF. The chain links TRBV4-1 to TRBJ1-2; D unresolved. V lost 2 bases, J lost 7 bases, and 29 bases lay in between. Germline V lookup: CDR1 MGHRA, CDR2 YSYEKL. This CDR3 comprises 19 residues.

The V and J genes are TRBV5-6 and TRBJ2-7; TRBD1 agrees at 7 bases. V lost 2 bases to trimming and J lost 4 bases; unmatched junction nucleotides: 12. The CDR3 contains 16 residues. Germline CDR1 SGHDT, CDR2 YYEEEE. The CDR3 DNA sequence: TGTGCCAGCAGCTTAAGTCGTTGGCAGGGGGTTTACGAGCAGTACTTC. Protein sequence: CASSLSRWQGVYEQYF.

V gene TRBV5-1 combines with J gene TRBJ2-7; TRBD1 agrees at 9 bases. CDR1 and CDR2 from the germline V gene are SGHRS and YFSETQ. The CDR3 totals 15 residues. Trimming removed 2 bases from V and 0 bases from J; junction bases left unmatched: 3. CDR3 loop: CASSFRTGASYEQYF. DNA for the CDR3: TGCGCCAGCAGCTTCCGGACAGGGGCCTCCTACGAGCAGTACTTC.

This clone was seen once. DNA for the CDR3: TGTGCCAGCTCATCTATCGTGGGCTGGAAGAACACTGAAGCTTTCTTT. Its protein product is CASSSIVGWKNTEAFF. The rearrangement joins TRBV18 to TRBJ1-1; no definite D call. Trimming took off 5 bases at V and 1 base at J, with 17 bases between the two ends. Germline values: CDR1 KGHSH, CDR2 LQKENI. This CDR3 is 16 amino acids long.

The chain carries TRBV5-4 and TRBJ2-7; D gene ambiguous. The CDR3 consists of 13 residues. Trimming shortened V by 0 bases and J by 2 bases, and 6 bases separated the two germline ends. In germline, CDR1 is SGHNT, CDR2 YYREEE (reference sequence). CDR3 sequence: CASSLGAPYEQYF. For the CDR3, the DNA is TGTGCCAGCAGCTTGGGGGCCCCCTACGAGCAGTACTTC.

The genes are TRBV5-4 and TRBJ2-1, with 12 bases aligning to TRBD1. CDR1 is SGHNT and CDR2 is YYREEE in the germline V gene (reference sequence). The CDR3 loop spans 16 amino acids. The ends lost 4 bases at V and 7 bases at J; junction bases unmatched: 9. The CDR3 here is CASSRDRGQEINEQFF. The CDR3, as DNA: TGTGCCAGCAGCAGGGACAGGGGGCAGGAGATAAATGAGCAGTTCTTC.

CDR3 amino acids: CASSHANPYTEAFF. The DNA for the CDR3 is TGTGCCAGTAGCCATGCGAATCCTTACACTGAAGCTTTCTTT. The chain carries TRBV19 and TRBJ1-1; no reliable D call. Trimming left V 6 bases short and J 3 bases short, with 14 bases between. The V gene's germline CDR1 is LNHDA and CDR2 SQIVND (reference sequence). The CDR3 length is 14 residues.

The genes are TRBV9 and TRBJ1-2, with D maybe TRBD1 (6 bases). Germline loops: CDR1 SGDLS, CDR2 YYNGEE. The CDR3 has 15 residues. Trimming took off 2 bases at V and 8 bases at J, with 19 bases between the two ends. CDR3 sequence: CASSVTGAGGKGYTF. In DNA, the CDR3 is TGTGCCAGCAGCGTGACCGGAGCGGGGGGCAAGGGCTACACCTTC.

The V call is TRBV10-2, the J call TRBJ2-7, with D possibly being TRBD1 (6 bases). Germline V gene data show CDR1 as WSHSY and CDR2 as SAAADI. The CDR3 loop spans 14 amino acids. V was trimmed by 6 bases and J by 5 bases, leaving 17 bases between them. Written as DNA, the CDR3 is TGCGCCAGCAGGCGAGGGGGAGTCGGGAACGAGCAGTACTTC. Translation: CASRRGGVGNEQYF.

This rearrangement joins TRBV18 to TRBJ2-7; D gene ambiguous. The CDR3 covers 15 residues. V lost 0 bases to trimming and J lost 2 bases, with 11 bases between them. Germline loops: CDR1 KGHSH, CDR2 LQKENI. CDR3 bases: TGTGCCAGCTCACCACCGTATTCGGAGACCTACGAGCAGTACTTC. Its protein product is CASSPPYSETYEQYF.

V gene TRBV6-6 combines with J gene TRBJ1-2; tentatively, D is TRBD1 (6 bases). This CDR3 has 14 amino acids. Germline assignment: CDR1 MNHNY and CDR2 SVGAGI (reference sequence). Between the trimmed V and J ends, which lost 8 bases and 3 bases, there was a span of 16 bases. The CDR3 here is CASLVGAGDYGYTF. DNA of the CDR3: TGTGCCAGCCTGGTGGGGGCGGGGGACTATGGCTACACCTTC.

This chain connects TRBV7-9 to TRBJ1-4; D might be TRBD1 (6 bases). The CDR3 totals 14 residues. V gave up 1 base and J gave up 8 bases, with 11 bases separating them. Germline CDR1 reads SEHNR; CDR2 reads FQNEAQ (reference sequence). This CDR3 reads CASSLGRGWEKLFF. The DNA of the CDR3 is TGTGCCAGCAGCTTAGGCAGGGGTTGGGAAAAACTGTTTTTT.